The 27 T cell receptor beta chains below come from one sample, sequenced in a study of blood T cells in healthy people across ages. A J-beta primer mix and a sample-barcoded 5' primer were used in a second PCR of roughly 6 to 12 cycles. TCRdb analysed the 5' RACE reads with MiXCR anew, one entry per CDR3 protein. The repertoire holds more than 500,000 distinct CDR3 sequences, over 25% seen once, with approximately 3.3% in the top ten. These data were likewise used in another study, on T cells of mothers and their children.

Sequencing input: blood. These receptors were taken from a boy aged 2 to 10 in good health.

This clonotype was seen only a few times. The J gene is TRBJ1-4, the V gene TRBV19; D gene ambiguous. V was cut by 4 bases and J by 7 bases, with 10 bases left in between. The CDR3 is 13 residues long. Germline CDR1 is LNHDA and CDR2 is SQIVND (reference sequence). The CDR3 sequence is CASSTLRLEKLFF. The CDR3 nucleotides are TGTGCCAGTAGTACCCTTCGCCTTGAAAAACTGTTTTTT. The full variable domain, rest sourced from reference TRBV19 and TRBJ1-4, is DGGITQSPKYLFRKEGQNVTLSCEQNLNHDAMYWYRQDPGQGLRLIYYSQIVNDFQKGDIAEGYSVSREKKESFPLTVTSAQKNPTAFYLCASSTLRLEKLFFGSGTQLSVL.

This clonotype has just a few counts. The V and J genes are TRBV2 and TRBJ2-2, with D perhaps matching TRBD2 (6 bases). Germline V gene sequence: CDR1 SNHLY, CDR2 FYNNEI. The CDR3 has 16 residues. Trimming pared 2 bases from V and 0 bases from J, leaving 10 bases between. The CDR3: CASSERRGTNTGELFF. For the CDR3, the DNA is TGTGCCAGCAGTGAACGGCGGGGTACGAACACCGGGGAGCTGTTTTTT.

The CDR3 spells CASSLTGPYEQYF. In DNA form, the CDR3 reads TGTGCCAGCAGCTTAACAGGGCCCTACGAGCAGTACTTC. J is TRBJ2-7 and V is TRBV7-9; D might be TRBD1 (6 bases). From germline, CDR1 is SEHNR and CDR2 FQNEAQ (reference sequence). The CDR3 runs 13 residues. Trimming pared 2 bases from V and 2 bases from J, leaving 7 bases between.

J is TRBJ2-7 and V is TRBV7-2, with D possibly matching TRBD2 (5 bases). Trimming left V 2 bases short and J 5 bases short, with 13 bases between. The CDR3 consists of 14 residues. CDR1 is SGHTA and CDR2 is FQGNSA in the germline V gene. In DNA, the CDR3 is TGTGCCAGCAGCTTATTAGCCCTAGCCCACGAGCAGTACTTC. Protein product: CASSLLALAHEQYF.

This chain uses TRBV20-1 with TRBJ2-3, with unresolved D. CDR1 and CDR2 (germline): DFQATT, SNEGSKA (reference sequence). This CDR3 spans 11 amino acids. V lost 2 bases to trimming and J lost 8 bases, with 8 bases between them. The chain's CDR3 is CSARLLRTQYF. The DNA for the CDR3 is TGCAGTGCTAGACTCCTGCGTACGCAGTATTTT.

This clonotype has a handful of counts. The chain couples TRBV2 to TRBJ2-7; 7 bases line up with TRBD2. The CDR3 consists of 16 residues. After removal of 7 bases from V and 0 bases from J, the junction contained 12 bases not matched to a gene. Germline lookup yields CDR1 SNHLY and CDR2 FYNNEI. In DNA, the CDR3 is TGTGCCAGCACCCTTAGGTGGGGAGGGAGCTCCTACGAGCAGTACTTC. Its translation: CASTLRWGGSSYEQYF.

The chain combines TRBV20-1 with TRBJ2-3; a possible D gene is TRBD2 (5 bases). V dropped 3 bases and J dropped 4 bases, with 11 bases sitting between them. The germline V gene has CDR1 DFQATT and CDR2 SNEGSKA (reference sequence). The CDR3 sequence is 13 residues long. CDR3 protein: CSASGMSADTQYF. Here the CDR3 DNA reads TGCAGTGCTAGCGGGATGTCGGCAGATACGCAGTATTTT.

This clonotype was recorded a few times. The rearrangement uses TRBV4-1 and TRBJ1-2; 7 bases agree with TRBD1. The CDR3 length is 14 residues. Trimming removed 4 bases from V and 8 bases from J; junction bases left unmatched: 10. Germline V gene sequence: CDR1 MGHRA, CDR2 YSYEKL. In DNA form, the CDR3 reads TGCGCCAGCAGCCCCGGACAGGACGGTATAGGCTACACCTTC. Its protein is CASSPGQDGIGYTF.

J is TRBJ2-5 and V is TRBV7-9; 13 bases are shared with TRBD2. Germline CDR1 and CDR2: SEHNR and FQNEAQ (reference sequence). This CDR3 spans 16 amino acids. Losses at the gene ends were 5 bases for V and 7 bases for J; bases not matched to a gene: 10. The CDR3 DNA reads TGTGCCAGCAGCCCCGGGACTAGCGGGGTCACTGGGACCCAGTACTTC. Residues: CASSPGTSGVTGTQYF.

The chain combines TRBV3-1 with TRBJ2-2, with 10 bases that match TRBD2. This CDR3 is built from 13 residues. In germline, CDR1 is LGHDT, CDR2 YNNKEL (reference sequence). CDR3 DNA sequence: TGTGCAAGTGGACTAGCGGTTACCGGGGAGCTGTTTTTT. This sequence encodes CASGLAVTGELFF.

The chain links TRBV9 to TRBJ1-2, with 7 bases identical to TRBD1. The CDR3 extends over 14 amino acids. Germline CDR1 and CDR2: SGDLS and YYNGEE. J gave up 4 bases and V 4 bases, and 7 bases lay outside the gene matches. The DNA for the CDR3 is TGTGCCAGCAGCCCCCCGACAGGGTCCTATGGCTACACCTTC. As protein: CASSPPTGSYGYTF.

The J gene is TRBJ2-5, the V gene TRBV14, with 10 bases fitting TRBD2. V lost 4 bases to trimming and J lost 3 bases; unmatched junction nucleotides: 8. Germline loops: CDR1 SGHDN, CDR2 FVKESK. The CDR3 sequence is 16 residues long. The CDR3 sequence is CASSPGGLAGEETQYF. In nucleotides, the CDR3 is TGTGCCAGCAGCCCAGGCGGGCTAGCGGGAGAAGAGACCCAGTACTTC.

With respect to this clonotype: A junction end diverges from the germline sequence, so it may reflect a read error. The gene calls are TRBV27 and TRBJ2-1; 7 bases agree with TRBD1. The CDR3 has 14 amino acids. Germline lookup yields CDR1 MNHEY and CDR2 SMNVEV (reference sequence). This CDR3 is CATAARGRYNEQFF. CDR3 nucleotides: TGTGCCACCGCGGCGAGGGGGCGCTACAACGAGCAGTTCTTC.

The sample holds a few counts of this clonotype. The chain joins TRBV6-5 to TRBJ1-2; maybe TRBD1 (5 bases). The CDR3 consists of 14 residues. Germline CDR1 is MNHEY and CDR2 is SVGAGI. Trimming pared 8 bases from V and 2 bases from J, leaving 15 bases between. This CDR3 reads CASAVIAGNYGYTF. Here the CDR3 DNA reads TGTGCCAGCGCCGTTATAGCAGGGAACTATGGCTACACCTTC.

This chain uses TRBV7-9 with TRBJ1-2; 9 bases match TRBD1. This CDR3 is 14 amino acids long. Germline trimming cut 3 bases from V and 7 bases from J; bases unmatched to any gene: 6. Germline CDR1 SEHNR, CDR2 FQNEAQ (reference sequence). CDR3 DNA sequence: TGTGCCAGCAGCTTCCCGGGACAGGGTAGTGGCTACACCTTC. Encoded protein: CASSFPGQGSGYTF.

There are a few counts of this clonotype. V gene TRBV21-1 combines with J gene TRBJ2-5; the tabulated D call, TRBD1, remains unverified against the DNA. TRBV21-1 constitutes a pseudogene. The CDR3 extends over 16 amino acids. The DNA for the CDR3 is TGTGCCAGCAGCCTCCTGCGACAGGGTACCCAAGAGACCCAGTACTTC. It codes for CASSLLRQGTQETQYF.

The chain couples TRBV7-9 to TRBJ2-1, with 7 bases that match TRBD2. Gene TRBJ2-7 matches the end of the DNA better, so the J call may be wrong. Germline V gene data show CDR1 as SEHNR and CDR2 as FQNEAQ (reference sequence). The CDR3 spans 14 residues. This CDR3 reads CASSLDGRVYEQYF. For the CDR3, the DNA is TGTGCCAGCAGCTTAGATGGGAGGGTCTACGAGCAGTACTTC.

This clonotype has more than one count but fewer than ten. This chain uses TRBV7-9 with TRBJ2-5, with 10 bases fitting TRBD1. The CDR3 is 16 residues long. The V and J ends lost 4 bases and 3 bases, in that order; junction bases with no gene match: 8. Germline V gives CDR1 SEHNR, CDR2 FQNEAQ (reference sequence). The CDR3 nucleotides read TGTGCCAGCAGCTATCGAAGGACAGGGGGAAAAGAGACCCAGTACTTC. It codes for CASSYRRTGGKETQYF.

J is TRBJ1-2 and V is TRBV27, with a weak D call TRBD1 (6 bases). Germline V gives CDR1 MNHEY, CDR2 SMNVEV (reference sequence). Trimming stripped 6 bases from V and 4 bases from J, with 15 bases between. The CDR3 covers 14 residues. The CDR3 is CASSPLGRGYGYTF. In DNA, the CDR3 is TGTGCCAGCAGCCCCCTGGGCAGGGGCTATGGCTACACCTTC.

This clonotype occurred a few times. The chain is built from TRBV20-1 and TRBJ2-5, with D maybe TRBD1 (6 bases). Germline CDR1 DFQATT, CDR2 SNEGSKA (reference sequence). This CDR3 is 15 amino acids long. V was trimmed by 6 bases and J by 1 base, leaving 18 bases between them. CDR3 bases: TGCAGTGCCCAATCCCGGAGAGGGGGCCAAGAGACCCAGTACTTC. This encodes CSAQSRRGGQETQYF.

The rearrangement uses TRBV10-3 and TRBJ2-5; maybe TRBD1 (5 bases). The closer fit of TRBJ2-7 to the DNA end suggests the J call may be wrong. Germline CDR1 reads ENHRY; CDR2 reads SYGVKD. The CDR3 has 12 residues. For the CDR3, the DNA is TGTGCCACCAGGACAAAAATCTACGAGCAGTACTTC. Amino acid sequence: CATRTKIYEQYF.

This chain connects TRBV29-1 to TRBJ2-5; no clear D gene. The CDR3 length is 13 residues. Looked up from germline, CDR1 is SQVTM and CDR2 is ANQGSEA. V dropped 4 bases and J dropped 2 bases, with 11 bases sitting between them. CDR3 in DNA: TGCAGCGTTGTTGGTGCGCCGCAAGAGACCCAGTACTTC. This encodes CSVVGAPQETQYF.

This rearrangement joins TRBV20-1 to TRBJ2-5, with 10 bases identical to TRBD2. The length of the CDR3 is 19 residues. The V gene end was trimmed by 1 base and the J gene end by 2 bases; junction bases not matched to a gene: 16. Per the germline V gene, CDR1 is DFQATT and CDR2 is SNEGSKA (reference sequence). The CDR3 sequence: CSARGSGVLAGGTQETQYF. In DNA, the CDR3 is TGCAGTGCTAGAGGTTCCGGGGTGTTAGCGGGGGGCACGCAAGAGACCCAGTACTTC.

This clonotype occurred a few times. The DNA of the CDR3 is TGTGCCAGCAACCCAGCGGGAGTTTGGGAGACCCAGTACTTC. Translated, it gives CASNPAGVWETQYF. The chain has TRBV6-6 and TRBJ2-5; 8 positions match TRBD2. CDR3 length: 14 amino acids. Germline trimming cut 7 bases from V and 5 bases from J; bases unmatched to any gene: 9. Per germline, CDR1 MNHNY and CDR2 SVGAGI (reference sequence).

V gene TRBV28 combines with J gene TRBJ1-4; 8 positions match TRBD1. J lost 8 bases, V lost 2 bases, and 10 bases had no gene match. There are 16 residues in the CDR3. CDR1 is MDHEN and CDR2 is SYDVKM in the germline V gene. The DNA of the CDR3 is TGTGCCAGCAGTTTAGGGACAGGAATACACCTCGAAAAACTGTTTTTT. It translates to CASSLGTGIHLEKLFF.

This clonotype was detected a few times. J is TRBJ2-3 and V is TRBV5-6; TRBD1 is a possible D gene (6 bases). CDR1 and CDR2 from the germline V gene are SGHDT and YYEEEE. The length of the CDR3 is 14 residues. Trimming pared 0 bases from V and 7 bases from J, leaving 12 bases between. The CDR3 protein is CASSLEGRGNTQYF. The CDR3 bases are TGTGCCAGCAGCTTGGAGGGCAGGGGAAATACGCAGTATTTT.

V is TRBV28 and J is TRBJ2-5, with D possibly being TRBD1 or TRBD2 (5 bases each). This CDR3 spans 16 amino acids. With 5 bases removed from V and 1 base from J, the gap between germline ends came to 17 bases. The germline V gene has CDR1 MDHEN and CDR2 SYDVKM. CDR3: CASSTLREQAQETQYF. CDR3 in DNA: TGTGCCAGCAGTACCCTCCGGGAACAGGCCCAAGAGACCCAGTACTTC.